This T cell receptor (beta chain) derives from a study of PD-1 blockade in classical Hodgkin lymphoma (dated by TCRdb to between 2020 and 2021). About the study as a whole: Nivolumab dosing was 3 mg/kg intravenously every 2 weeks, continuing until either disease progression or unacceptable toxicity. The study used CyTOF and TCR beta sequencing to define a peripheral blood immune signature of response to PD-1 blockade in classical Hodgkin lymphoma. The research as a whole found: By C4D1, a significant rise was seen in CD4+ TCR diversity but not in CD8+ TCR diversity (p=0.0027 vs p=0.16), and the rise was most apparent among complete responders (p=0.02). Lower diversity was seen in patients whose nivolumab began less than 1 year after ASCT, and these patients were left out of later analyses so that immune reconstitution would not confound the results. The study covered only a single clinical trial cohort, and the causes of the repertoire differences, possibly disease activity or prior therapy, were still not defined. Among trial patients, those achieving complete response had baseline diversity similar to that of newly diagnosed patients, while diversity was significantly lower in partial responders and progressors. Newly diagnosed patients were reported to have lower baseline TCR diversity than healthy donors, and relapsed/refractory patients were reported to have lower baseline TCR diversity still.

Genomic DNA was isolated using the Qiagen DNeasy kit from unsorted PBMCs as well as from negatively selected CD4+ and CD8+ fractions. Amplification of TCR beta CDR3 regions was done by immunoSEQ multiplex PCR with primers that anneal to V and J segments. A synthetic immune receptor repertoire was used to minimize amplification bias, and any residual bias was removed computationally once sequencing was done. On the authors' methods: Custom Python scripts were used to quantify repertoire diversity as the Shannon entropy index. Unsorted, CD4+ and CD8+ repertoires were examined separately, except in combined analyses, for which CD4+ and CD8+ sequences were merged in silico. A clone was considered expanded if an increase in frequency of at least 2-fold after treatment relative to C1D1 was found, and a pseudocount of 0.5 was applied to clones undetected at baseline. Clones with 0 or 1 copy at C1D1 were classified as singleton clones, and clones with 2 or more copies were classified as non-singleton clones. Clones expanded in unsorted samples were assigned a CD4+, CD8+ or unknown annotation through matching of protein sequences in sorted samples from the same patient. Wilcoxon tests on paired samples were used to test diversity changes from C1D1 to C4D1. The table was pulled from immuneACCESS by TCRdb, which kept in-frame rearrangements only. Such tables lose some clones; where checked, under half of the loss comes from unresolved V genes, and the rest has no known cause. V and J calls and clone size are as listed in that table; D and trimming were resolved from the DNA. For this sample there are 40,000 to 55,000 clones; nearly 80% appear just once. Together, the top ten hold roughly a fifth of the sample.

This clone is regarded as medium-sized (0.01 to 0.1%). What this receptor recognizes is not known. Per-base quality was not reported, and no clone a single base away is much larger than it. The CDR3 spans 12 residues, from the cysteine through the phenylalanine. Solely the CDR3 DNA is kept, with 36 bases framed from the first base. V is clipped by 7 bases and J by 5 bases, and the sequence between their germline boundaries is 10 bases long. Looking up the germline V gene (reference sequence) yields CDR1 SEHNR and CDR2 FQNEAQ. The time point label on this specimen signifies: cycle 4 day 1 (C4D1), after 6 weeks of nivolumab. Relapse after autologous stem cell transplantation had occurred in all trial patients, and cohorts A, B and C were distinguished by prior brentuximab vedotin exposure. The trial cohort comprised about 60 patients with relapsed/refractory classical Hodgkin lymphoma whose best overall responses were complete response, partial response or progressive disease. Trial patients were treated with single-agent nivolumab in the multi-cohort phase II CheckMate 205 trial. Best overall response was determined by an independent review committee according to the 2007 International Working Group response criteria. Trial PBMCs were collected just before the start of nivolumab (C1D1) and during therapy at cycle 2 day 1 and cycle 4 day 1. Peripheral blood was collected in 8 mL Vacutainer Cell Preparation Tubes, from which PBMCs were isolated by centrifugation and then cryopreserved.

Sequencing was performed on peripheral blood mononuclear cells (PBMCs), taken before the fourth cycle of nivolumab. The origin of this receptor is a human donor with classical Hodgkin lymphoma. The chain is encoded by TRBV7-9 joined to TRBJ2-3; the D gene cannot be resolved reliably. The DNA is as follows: TGTGCCAGCACCCACAGAGAAGATACGCAGTATTTT. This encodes CASTHREDTQYF.